These 8 T cell receptor beta chains came from one sample sequenced in a study of blood T cell repertoires in COVID-19. Method: immunoSEQ multiplex PCR; TCRdb's copy keeps in-frame clones and lacks some. The repertoire holds some 100,000 clones, with roughly nine tenths as singletons. Sequencing used peripheral blood. The receptors were gathered from a man between 60 and 75 years old with acute or convalescent COVID-19.

The V call is TRBV5-1, the J call TRBJ1-6, with 8 bases identical to TRBD1. The V segment lost 3 bases and the J segment 7 bases; nucleotides outside the gene matches: 3. Germline V lookup: CDR1 SGHRS, CDR2 YFSETQ. The CDR3 sequence is 14 residues long. The CDR3 here is CASSSGQANSPLHF. The DNA of the CDR3 is TGCGCCAGCAGCTCGGGACAGGCAAATTCACCCCTCCACTTT.

This chain links TRBV18 with TRBJ1-5; possible D gene TRBD1, 5 bases. The CDR3 extends over 15 amino acids. Trimming removed 3 bases at V and 3 bases at J, with 12 bases between. Per germline, CDR1 KGHSH and CDR2 LQKENI. CDR3 DNA: TGTGCCAGCTCACCTGGGGGGGGGAACAATCAGCCCCAGCATTTT. Translated, it gives CASSPGGGNNQPQHF.

The J gene is TRBJ1-5, the V gene TRBV12-3 or TRBV12-4; TRBD1 matches 7 bases. With V trimmed by 2 bases and J by 10 bases, 5 bases remained unmatched. The CDR3 runs 13 residues. The CDR3 is CASSLHRGYPQHF. Written as DNA, the CDR3 is TGTGCCAGCAGTTTACACAGGGGTTACCCCCAGCATTTT.

The genes are TRBV30 and TRBJ2-7, with 8 bases fitting TRBD1. V shed 5 bases and J 2 bases; nucleotides not matched to a gene: 5. CDR3 size: 13 residues. Germline V gives CDR1 GTSNPN, CDR2 SVGIG (reference sequence). The CDR3, as DNA: TGTGCCTGGGGTGAGGACAGGGCCTACGAGCAGTACTTC. It translates to CAWGEDRAYEQYF.

The chain employs TRBV2 and TRBJ1-4, with unresolved D. Deletions cut 6 bases from V and 0 bases from J, with 8 bases between. Germline V gives CDR1 SNHLY, CDR2 FYNNEI. The CDR3 has 14 residues. CDR3 protein: CASRTPATNEKLFF. DNA of the CDR3: TGTGCCAGCAGGACACCCGCAACTAATGAAAAACTGTTTTTT.

The J gene is TRBJ2-3, the V gene TRBV15; D possibly corresponds to TRBD2 (5 bases). The CDR3 totals 14 residues. Trimming took 8 bases from V and 0 from J, leaving 12 bases between them. Germline loops: CDR1 LNHNV, CDR2 YYDKDF (reference sequence). In DNA, the CDR3 is TGTGCCACCTCCCCGGACTGGAGCACAGATACGCAGTATTTT. Its protein product is CATSPDWSTDTQYF.

V and J are TRBV4-1 and TRBJ1-6, with D possibly TRBD1 on 5 matching bases. The V end lost 1 base, the J end lost 17 bases, and 12 bases lay between the germline ends. Per the germline V gene, CDR1 is MGHRA and CDR2 is YSYEKL. CDR3 size: 12 residues. This chain's CDR3 is CASSQGGLSFHF. Here the CDR3 DNA reads TGCGCCAGCAGCCAAGGGGGACTGAGTTTCCACTTT.

The gene calls are TRBV9 and TRBJ2-1; D ambiguous. V lost 0 bases, J lost 11 bases, and 9 bases lay in between. The CDR3 consists of 12 residues. The germline V gene has CDR1 SGDLS and CDR2 YYNGEE. CDR3 DNA: TGTGCCAGCAGCGTAGTTAATAGCCAGCAGTTCTTC. Amino acid sequence: CASSVVNSQQFF.